This T cell receptor beta chain is from a study of blood T cell repertoires in COVID-19 (TCRdb year 2020). Background on the whole study: Samples from collaborators originated in the United States, Italy and Spain and spanned both the acute and convalescent phases of COVID-19. The prospective study material was composed of cDNA or gDNA derived from T cells, B-cell-depleted T cells, or PBMCs. Deeply sampled blood TCRbeta repertoires from subjects exposed to, actively infected with, or recovered from COVID-19 were included in the dataset. A freely available public database, intended as a resource for researchers studying the immune response to SARS-CoV-2, is where the repertoires were released. The samples were drawn from the first 160 participants of the ongoing ImmuneRACE study and from over a thousand subjects provided by 6 global collaborators. A de-identified subject ID, COVID-19 status, age in years and sex were almost always included in the sample metadata. Where HLA class I and class II types were available, the types were taken from metadata supplied by the sample provider, not from assay-based typing.

The immunoSEQ Assay, a bias-controlled multiplex PCR, was used to amplify TCRbeta CDR3 regions from genomic DNA. On the authors' methods: Nucleated cell counts per sample were estimated from amplification of reference gene primers within the assay. To quantify the absolute abundance of each unique TCRbeta CDR3 rearrangement, sequence reads were collapsed and filtered. For each sample, productive Simpson clonality was calculated by taking the square root of Simpson's diversity index across productive rearrangements. Sourced from immuneACCESS, this table was stored by TCRdb with only in-frame sequences that have V and J called. A share of the clones is absent; for the studies checked, an unresolved V gene accounts for under half, and the remainder has no known explanation. V and J calls plus clone size are reproduced from that table; the DNA served to infer D and trimming. For this sample the table gives some 200,000 clones, of which 70% to 90% were detected only once. The top ten hold around 6% of the sample.

Details on this clone: The specificity of this receptor is unknown. No base quality values were provided; no much bigger clone lies one nucleotide off.

Collaborating institutions collected whole blood in K2EDTA tubes following their own protocols. Collaborator samples were shipped for TCRbeta analysis as frozen whole blood, isolated PBMCs, or DNA extracted from either sample type. Summary of the overall study and its limitations: The amount of clinical and demographic metadata varied by source and participant and was provided uncurated.

V and J are truncated by 5 bases and 0 bases respectively, leaving an intervening sequence of 5 bases. From the cysteine up to the phenylalanine, the CDR3 has a length of 13 residues. The entry retains the CDR3 DNA only, 39 bases that are in frame from base 1. Sequencing input: peripheral blood. The sequence derives from a man aged 35-49 years with active or convalescent COVID-19. The chain is made from TRBV12-3 or TRBV12-4 and TRBJ1-5; confidence is insufficient to name the D gene. The DNA is as follows: TGTGCCAGCAGTCCCATTAGCAATCAGCCCCAGCATTTT. Its product reads: CASSPISNQPQHF.